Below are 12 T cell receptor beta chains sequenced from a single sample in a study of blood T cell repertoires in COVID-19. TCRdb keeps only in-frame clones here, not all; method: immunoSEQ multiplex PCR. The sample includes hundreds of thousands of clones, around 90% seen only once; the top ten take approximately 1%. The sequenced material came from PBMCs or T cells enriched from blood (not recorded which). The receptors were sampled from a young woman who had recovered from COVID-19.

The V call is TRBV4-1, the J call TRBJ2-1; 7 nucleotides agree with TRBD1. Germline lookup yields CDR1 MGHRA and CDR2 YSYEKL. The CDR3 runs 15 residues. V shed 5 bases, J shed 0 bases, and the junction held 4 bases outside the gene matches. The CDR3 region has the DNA TGCGCCAGCAGCGTCAGGGGGAGCTCCTACAATGAGCAGTTCTTC. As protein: CASSVRGSSYNEQFF.

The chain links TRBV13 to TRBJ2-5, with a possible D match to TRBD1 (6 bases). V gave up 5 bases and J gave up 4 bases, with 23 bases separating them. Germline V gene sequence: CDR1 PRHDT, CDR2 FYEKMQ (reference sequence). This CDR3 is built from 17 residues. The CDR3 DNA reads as TGTGCCAGCAGCGCCTTTTGGTCGCAGGGGATTATAGAGACCCAGTACTTC. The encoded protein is CASSAFWSQGIIETQYF.

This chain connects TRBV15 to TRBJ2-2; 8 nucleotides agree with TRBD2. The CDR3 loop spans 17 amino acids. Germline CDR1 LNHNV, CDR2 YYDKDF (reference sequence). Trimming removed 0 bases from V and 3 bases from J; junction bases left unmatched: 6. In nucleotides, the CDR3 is TGTGCCACCAGCAGAGATATCACTAGCGGCTACACCGGGGAGCTGTTTTTT. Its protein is CATSRDITSGYTGELFF. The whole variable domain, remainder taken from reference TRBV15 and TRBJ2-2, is DAMVIQNPRYQVTQFGKPVTLSCSQTLNHNVMYWYQQKSSQAPKLLFHYYDKDFNNEADTPDNFQSRRPNTSFCFLDIRSPGLGDTAMYLCATSRDITSGYTGELFFGEGSRLTVL.

The CDR3: CATSGSNYNEQFF. DNA for the CDR3: TGTGCCACGAGCGGGAGTAACTACAATGAGCAGTTCTTC. The V gene is TRBV5-6, the J gene TRBJ2-1; 8 bases line up with TRBD2. CDR3 length: 13 residues. Germline values: CDR1 SGHDT, CDR2 YYEEEE. Trimming cost V 9 bases and J 3 bases; bases outside gene matches: 5.

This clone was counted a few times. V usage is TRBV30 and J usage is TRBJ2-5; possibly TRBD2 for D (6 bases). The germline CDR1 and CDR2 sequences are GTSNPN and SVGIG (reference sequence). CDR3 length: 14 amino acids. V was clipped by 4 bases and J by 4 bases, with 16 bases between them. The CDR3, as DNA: TGTGCCTGGACCAATTGGCGGGGTGGAGAGACCCAGTACTTC. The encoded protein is CAWTNWRGGETQYF.

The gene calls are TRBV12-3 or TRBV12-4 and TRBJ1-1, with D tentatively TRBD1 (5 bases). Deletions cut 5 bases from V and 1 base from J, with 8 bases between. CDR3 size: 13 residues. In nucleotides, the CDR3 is TGTGCCAGCAGTCCCGGACAGAACACTGAAGCTTTCTTT. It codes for CASSPGQNTEAFF.

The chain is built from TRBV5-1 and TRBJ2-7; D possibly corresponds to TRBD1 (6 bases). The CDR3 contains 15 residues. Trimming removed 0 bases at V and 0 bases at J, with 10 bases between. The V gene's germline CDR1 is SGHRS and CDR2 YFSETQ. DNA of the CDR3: TGCGCCAGCAGCTTGGCTCAGGGGCTCTCCTACGAGCAGTACTTC. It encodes CASSLAQGLSYEQYF. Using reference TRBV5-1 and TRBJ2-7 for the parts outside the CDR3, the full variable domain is KAGVTQTPRYLIKTRGQQVTLSCSPISGHRSVSWYQQTPGQGLQFLFEYFSETQRNKGNFPGRFSGRQFSNSRSEMNVSTLELGDSALYLCASSLAQGLSYEQYFGPGTRLTVT.

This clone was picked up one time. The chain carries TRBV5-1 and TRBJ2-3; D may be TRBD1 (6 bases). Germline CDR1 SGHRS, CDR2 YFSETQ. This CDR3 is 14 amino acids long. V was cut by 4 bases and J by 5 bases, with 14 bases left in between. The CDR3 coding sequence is TGCGCCAGCAGCCTGGCCCAGGGGCAAGATACGCAGTATTTT. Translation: CASSLAQGQDTQYF. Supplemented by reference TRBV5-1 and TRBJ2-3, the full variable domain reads KAGVTQTPRYLIKTRGQQVTLSCSPISGHRSVSWYQQTPGQGLQFLFEYFSETQRNKGNFPGRFSGRQFSNSRSEMNVSTLELGDSALYLCASSLAQGQDTQYFGPGTRLTVL.

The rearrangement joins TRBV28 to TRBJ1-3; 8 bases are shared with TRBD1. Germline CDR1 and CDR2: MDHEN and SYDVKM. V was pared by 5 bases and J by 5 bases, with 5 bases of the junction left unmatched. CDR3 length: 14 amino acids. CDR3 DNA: TGTGCCAGCAGTCAAAGGACAGGGAGAAACACCATATATTTT. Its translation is CASSQRTGRNTIYF. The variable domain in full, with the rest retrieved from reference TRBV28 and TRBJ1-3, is DVKVTQSSRYLVKRTGEKVFLECVQDMDHENMFWYRQDPGLGLRLIYFSYDVKMKEKGDIPEGYSVSREKKERFSLILESASTNQTSMYLCASSQRTGRNTIYFGEGSWLTVV.

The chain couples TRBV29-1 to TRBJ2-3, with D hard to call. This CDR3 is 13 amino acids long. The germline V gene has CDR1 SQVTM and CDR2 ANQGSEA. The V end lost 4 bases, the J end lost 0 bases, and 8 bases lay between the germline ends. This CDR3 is CSVGRMSTDTQYF. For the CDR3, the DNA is TGCAGCGTTGGCAGGATGAGCACAGATACGCAGTATTTT.

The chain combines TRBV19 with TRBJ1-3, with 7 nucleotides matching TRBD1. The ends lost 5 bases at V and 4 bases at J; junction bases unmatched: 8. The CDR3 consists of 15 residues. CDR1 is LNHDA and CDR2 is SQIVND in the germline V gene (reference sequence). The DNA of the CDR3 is TGTGCCAGTAGTGCCTTACAGGGGCCAGGAAACACCATATATTTT. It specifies CASSALQGPGNTIYF.

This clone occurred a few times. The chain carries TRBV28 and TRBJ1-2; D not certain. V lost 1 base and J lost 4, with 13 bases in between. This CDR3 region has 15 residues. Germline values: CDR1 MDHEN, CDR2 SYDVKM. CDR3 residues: CASSLFEGFGYGYTF. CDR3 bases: TGTGCCAGCAGTTTATTCGAGGGTTTCGGCTATGGCTACACCTTC.